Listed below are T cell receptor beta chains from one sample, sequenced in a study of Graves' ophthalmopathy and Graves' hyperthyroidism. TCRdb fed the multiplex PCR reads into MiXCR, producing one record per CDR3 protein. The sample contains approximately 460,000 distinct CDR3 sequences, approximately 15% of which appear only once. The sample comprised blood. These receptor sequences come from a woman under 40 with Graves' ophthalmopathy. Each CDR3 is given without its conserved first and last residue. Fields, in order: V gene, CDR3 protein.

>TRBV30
AWEGQGGYEQY
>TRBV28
ASSTDRSRY
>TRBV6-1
ASTHRGRTDEAF
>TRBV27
ASSPGRAAGANVLT
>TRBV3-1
ASSPGTTAYEQY
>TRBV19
ASSIATGGWTGELF
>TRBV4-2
ASSQDGQGVNTIY
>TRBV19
ASSIETGDSEAF
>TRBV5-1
ASRSGIAATTYEQY
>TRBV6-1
ASRIGETQY
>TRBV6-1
ASSPTGRGYT
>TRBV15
ATSTKGHRATNSPLH
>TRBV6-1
ASSETGTGGFLNYGYT
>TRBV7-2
ASSQSAGGGKETQY
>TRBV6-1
ASRAPRGENTEAF
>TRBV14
ASSQANREQY
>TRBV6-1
ASRRTVNLYEQY
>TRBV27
ASSLSGTGDIKNIKY
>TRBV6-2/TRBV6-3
ASSYTDRAVYT
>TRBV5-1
ASSLGRENTGELF
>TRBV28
ASSRTLAGSQETQY
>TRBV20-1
SADRDRDEQY
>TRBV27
ASSHDRAAYEQY
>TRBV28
ASSLGGTTEAF
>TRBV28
ASSGWENQPQH
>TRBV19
ASSIVAYNQPQH
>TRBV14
ASSHRGRTQETQY
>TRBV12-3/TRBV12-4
ASTEDRLLGEQY
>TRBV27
ASSLSIGDTQY
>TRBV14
ASSQSGGAKGDEQY
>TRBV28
ASSLWGANNQPQH
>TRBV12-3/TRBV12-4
ASARIAKNIKY
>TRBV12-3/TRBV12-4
ASSFTGLGETQY
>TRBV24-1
ATSDFTGVGAF
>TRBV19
ASKKERLNTEAF
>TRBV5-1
ASSYLGTGETQY
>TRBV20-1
SARVGRPSNQPQH
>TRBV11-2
ASSPRT
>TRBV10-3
AIGSGVDQPQH
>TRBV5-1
ASSLVFPGVGAF
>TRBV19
ASCARAPSNSPLH
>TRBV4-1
ASSQRYRWTGPPYEQY
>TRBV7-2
ASSLKGFRPQH
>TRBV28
ASTDPFQETQY
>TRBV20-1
SATVGTDTQY
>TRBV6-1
ASSDRRPALNTEAF
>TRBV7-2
ASSKQVSYEQY
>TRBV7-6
ASSLPGKAQY
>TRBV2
ASSEIGQGGYGYT
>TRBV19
ASSTSGQGARSYEQY
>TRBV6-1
ASSEADRGEQY
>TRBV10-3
AISPGTRGETQY
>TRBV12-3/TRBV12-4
ASSLFGGSGSPLH
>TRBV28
ASSLELQPQH
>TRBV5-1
ASSLGSGGVSRETQY
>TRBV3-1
ASSRGVSFYEQY
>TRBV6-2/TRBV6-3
ASKRGDIVETQY
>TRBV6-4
ASSYSGTDNSPLH
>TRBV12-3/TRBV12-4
ASILGTGNTGELF